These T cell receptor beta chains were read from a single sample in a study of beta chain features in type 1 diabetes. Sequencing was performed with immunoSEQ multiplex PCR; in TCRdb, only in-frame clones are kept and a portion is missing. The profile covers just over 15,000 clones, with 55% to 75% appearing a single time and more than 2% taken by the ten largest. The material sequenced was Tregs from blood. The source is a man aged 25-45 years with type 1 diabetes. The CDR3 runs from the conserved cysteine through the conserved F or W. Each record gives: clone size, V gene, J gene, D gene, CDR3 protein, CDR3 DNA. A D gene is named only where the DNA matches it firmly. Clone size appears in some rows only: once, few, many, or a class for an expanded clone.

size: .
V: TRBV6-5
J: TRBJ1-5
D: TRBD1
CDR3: CASKDGQGYQPQHF
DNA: TGTGCCAGCAAGGATGGACAGGGCTATCAGCCCCAGCATTTT

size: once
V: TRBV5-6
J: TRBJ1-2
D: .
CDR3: CASRRRGGGRGYTF
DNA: TGTGCCAGCCGACGGCGCGGGGGCGGGAGGGGCTACACCTTC

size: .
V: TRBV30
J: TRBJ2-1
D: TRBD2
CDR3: CAWASGISEQFF
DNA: TGTGCCTGGGCTAGCGGGATCTCTGAGCAGTTCTTC

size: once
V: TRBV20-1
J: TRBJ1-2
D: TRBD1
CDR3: CSSNRGNGYTF
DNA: TGCAGTTCCAACAGGGGGAATGGCTACACCTTC

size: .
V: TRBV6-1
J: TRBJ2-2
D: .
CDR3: CASRQGRRPSGELFF
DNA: TGTGCCAGCAGGCAGGGGCGACGACCTAGTGGGGAGCTGTTTTTT

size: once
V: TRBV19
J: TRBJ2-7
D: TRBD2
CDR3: CASSPGLVPEQYF
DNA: TGTGCCAGTAGTCCCGGACTAGTCCCCGAGCAGTACTTC

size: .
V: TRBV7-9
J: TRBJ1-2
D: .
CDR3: CASSLGGQGAHGYTF
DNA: TGTGCCAGCAGCTTAGGGGGACAAGGGGCCCATGGCTACACCTTC

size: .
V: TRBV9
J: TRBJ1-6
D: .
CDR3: CASSVGGDHSPLHF
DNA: TGTGCCAGCAGCGTAGGGGGGGATCATTCACCCCTCCACTTT

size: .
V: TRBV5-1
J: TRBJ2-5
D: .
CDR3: CASSPDTGTQYF
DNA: TGCGCCAGCAGCCCGGACACTGGGACCCAGTACTTC

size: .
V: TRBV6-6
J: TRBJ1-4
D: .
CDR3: CASSYPQGFGEKLFF
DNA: TGTGCCAGCAGTTACCCACAGGGTTTTGGCGAAAAACTGTTTTTT

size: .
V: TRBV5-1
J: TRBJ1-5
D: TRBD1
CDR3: CASSPGGTGDNQPQHF
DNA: TGCGCCAGCAGCCCCGGAGGGACAGGGGACAATCAGCCCCAGCATTTT

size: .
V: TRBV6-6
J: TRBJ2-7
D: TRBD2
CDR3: CASSYRTSGRIGEQYF
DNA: TGTGCCAGCAGTTACCGAACTAGCGGGAGAATCGGCGAGCAGTACTTC

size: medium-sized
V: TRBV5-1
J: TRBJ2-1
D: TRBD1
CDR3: CASSLVGTGVSSYNEQFF
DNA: TGCGCCAGCAGCCTCGTTGGGACAGGGGTGAGCTCCTACAATGAGCAGTTCTTC

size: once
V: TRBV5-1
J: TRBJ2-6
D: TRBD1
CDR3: CASSFAGTGSGANVLTF
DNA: TGCGCCAGCAGCTTTGCCGGGACAGGCTCTGGGGCCAACGTCCTGACTTTC

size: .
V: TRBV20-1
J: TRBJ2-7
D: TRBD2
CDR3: CSAPLAGVQYF
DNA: TGCAGTGCGCCGCTAGCGGGAGTTCAGTACTTC

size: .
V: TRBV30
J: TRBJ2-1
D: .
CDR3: CAWSVNDGQFF
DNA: TGTGCCTGGAGTGTAAATGATGGCCAGTTCTTC

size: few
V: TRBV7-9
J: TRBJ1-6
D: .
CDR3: CASSLAGGAPLHF
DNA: TGTGCCAGCAGCTTGGCCGGTGGAGCACCCCTCCACTTT

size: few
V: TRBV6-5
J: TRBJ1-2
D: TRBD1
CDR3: CASTPGDRGSYGYTF
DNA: TGTGCCAGCACCCCCGGGGACAGGGGTTCCTATGGCTACACCTTC

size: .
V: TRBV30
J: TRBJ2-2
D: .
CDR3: CAWSPRGTGELFF
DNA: TGTGCCTGGAGTCCCCGGGGCACCGGGGAGCTGTTTTTT

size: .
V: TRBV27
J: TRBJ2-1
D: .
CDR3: CASSFSERPSNEQFF
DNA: TGTGCCAGCAGTTTTTCGGAGCGCCCGAGCAATGAGCAGTTCTTC

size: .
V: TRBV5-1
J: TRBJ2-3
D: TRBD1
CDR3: CASSTGTDTDTQYF
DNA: TGCGCCAGCAGCACAGGGACAGACACAGATACGCAGTATTTT

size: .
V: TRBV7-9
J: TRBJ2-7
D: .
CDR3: CASSRDSHEQYF
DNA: TGTGCCAGCAGCCGCGACAGCCACGAGCAGTACTTC

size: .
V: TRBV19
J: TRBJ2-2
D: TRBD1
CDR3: CASSIVRTGVDTGELFF
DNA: TGTGCCAGTAGTATAGTGAGGACAGGGGTTGACACCGGGGAGCTGTTTTTT

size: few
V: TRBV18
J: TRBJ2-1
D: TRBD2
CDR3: CASSEDVSGGGNEQFF
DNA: TGTGCCAGCTCAGAGGATGTCAGCGGGGGAGGCAATGAGCAGTTCTTC

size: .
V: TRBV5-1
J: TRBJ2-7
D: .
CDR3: CASSLDGADPYEQYF
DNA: TGCGCCAGCAGCTTGGATGGGGCAGACCCCTACGAGCAGTACTTC

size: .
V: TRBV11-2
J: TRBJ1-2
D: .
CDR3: CASSLGTERGYTF
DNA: TGTGCCAGCAGCTTAGGGACCGAGCGGGGCTACACCTTC

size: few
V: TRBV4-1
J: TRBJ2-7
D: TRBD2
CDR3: CASSQSGTSGKTYEQYF
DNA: TGCGCCAGCAGCCAATCAGGGACTAGCGGGAAGACCTACGAGCAGTACTTC

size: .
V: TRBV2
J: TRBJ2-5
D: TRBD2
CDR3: CASRPAGGRETQYF
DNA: TGTGCCAGCCGACCAGCGGGAGGGCGGGAGACCCAGTACTTC